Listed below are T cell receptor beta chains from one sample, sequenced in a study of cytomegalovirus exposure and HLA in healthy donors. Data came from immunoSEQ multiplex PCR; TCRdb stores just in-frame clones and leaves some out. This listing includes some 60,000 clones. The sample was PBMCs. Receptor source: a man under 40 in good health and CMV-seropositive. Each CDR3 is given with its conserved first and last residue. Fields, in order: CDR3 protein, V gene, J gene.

CDR3: CAWSVGGGALETQYF
V: TRBV30
J: TRBJ2-5

CDR3: CASSLYAGTSGNDEQFF
V: TRBV4-1
J: TRBJ2-1

CDR3: CASSVAGGSYNEQFF
V: TRBV6-1
J: TRBJ2-1

CDR3: CASSLDRRGYGYTF
V: TRBV5-1
J: TRBJ1-2

CDR3: CASSQATGGAYNEQFF
V: TRBV4-1
J: TRBJ2-1

CDR3: CASSPMGLAVQGTQYF
V: TRBV5-1
J: TRBJ2-3

CDR3: CASAPGREATDTQYF
V: TRBV6-1
J: TRBJ2-3

CDR3: CASSESTLTSGSYEQYF
V: TRBV10-1
J: TRBJ2-7

CDR3: CASSQEGVSGRTDTQYF
V: TRBV4-1
J: TRBJ2-3

CDR3: CSGAGSVVRGAYEQYF
V: TRBV29-1
J: TRBJ2-7

CDR3: CASSTRTSGVYNEQFF
V: TRBV5-4
J: TRBJ2-1

CDR3: CAWSSQGNTEAFF
V: TRBV30
J: TRBJ1-1

CDR3: CASSVDRAGTEAFF
V: TRBV9
J: TRBJ1-1

CDR3: CASSVGGFRQTEAFF
V: TRBV6-1
J: TRBJ1-1

CDR3: CASSVDGTLSYEQYF
V: TRBV25-1
J: TRBJ2-7

CDR3: CASSLAGQGVRTDTQYF
V: TRBV11-2
J: TRBJ2-3

CDR3: CASSHPQVGQSNQPQHF
V: TRBV4-1
J: TRBJ1-5

CDR3: CASSPRRSDTEAFF
V: TRBV6-5
J: TRBJ1-1

CDR3: CASSSPTGKTYGYTF
V: TRBV4-1
J: TRBJ1-2

CDR3: CASSYSTGRRQETQYF
V: TRBV6-5
J: TRBJ2-5

CDR3: CASSVVPEYEQYF
V: TRBV9
J: TRBJ2-7

CDR3: CASSPGQGARETQYF
V: TRBV18
J: TRBJ2-5

CDR3: CASRDNEQFF
V: TRBV6-6
J: TRBJ2-1

CDR3: CASSKQGFSNQPQHF
V: TRBV7-2
J: TRBJ1-5

CDR3: CASSIVGRGAPRDGELFF
V: TRBV19
J: TRBJ2-2

CDR3: CASSQRGEGNSPLHF
V: TRBV14
J: TRBJ1-6

CDR3: CASSTFGGARGYTF
V: TRBV7-9
J: TRBJ1-2

CDR3: CAFRQGAYEQYF
V: TRBV30
J: TRBJ2-7

CDR3: CASTPDRGAEQYF
V: TRBV5-1
J: TRBJ2-7

CDR3: CASSLTGVTEAFF
V: TRBV5-1
J: TRBJ1-1

CDR3: CASSLAGGDTEAFF
V: TRBV28
J: TRBJ1-1

CDR3: CASSPPSSGTSGGLFF
V: TRBV18
J: TRBJ2-2

CDR3: CASSFYDSFNQPQHF
V: TRBV5-5
J: TRBJ1-5

CDR3: CASSSINRERVAYEQYF
V: TRBV5-1
J: TRBJ2-7

CDR3: CASSLDDVAGGRDTQYF
V: TRBV5-1
J: TRBJ2-3

CDR3: CASSPNPGQGALRNTEAFF
V: TRBV18
J: TRBJ1-1

CDR3: CASSVTGFVTEAFF
V: TRBV19
J: TRBJ1-1

CDR3: CASSFHGQNQPQHF
V: TRBV27
J: TRBJ1-5

CDR3: CASSSYIGPGEQYF
V: TRBV13
J: TRBJ2-7

CDR3: CASSLVGQPYEQYF
V: TRBV13
J: TRBJ2-7

CDR3: CASSETRDEQFF
V: TRBV2
J: TRBJ2-1

CDR3: CASSRTPGQTNYGYTF
V: TRBV5-6
J: TRBJ1-2

CDR3: CASSDSRYNEQFF
V: TRBV2
J: TRBJ2-1

CDR3: CASSLGGDGADKQYF
V: TRBV5-1
J: TRBJ2-3

CDR3: CASIHRGRVHEQYF
V: TRBV4-2
J: NA

CDR3: CASSRQGGNEKLFF
V: TRBV5-1
J: TRBJ1-4

CDR3: CAWRSWTGDTEAFF
V: TRBV30
J: TRBJ1-1

CDR3: CASSLAGFEKLFF
V: TRBV5-1
J: TRBJ1-4